This entry lists 27 T cell receptor beta chains sequenced from one sample in a study of T cell repertoires in cytomegalovirus infection. TCRdb reanalysed the reads using MiXCR and keeps one entry per CDR3 protein. Of fewer than 200,000 distinct CDR3 sequences in the sample, roughly 19% were seen once. Sequencing used PBMCs. Receptors originate from a human donor in good health (CMV status not recorded). Some clones in this sample may be carry-over from other donors' samples.

The J gene is TRBJ2-2, the V gene TRBV6-2 or TRBV6-3, with D possibly TRBD1 on 5 matching bases. There are 16 residues in the CDR3. Trimming stripped 4 bases from V and 4 bases from J, with 16 bases between. Germline loops: CDR1 MNHEY, CDR2 SVGEGT. This chain's CDR3 is CASSSHLTGFTGELFF. The CDR3 coding sequence is TGTGCCAGCAGTTCACACTTAACAGGTTTCACCGGGGAGCTGTTTTTT.

This clonotype was counted many times. The chain joins TRBV7-9 to TRBJ2-7, with D unclear. The V and J ends lost 5 bases and 6 bases respectively, with 8 bases between them. The germline V gene encodes CDR1 SEHNR and CDR2 FQNEAQ (reference sequence). The CDR3 loop spans 11 amino acids. This CDR3 is CASSTGPEQYF. The CDR3 coding sequence is TGTGCCAGCAGCACCGGCCCCGAGCAGTACTTC.

The CDR3 reads CASNKLATDTQYF. The CDR3 DNA sequence: TGTGCCAGCAACAAACTAGCGACCGATACGCAGTATTTT. The gene calls are TRBV12-3 or TRBV12-4 and TRBJ2-3; 7 bases match TRBD2. CDR3 size: 13 residues. The J segment lost 6 bases and the V segment lost 7 bases, leaving 7 bases of the junction unmatched.

The V and J genes are TRBV20-1 and TRBJ2-7; D is ambiguous. CDR1 is DFQATT, CDR2 SNEGSKA, per germline (reference sequence). Trimming pared 4 bases from V and 3 bases from J, leaving 13 bases between. This CDR3 comprises 13 residues. The CDR3 here is CSATPPANYEQYF. The CDR3 coding sequence is TGCAGTGCTACCCCACCAGCGAACTACGAGCAGTACTTC.

This clonotype was counted between two and nine times. This chain uses TRBV28 with TRBJ1-1, with D possibly matching TRBD1 (5 bases). CDR1 is MDHEN, CDR2 SYDVKM, per germline. This CDR3 is built from 13 residues. Trimming took 6 bases from V and 10 from J, leaving 18 bases between them. The CDR3 region is CASRIALQGVAFF. CDR3 DNA sequence: TGTGCCAGCAGAATTGCCCTCCAGGGTGTAGCTTTCTTT.

V gene TRBV5-1 combines with J gene TRBJ1-4, with D maybe TRBD1 (6 bases). The V gene's germline CDR1 is SGHRS and CDR2 YFSETQ. V gave up 4 bases and J gave up 2 bases, with 12 bases separating them. The CDR3 spans 15 residues. The CDR3 DNA is TGCGCCAGCAGCCTAACAGGGCTTACTAATGAAAAACTGTTTTTT. The encoded protein is CASSLTGLTNEKLFF.

The chain is built from TRBV7-9 and TRBJ2-1; D perhaps matches TRBD2 (5 bases). The germline CDR1 and CDR2 sequences are SEHNR and FQNEAQ (reference sequence). V shed 5 bases and J shed 4 bases, with 24 bases lying between them. The CDR3 is 18 residues long. This CDR3 reads CASSPAYRTQEGYNEQFF. DNA for the CDR3: TGTGCCAGCAGCCCAGCCTACCGGACCCAAGAGGGTTACAATGAGCAGTTCTTC.

This clonotype appeared a few times. The J gene is TRBJ2-1, the V gene TRBV7-3; perhaps D is TRBD1 or TRBD2 (5 bases each). CDR3 length: 15 amino acids. Trimming left V 5 bases short and J 5 bases short, with 16 bases between. CDR1 is SGHTA, CDR2 FQGTGA, per germline. The CDR3 sequence is CASSSQVGTNNEQFF. CDR3 coding DNA: TGTGCCAGCAGCAGTCAGGTGGGGACCAACAATGAGCAGTTCTTC.

This clonotype appeared a few times. CDR3 sequence: CASSLVPGRNTEAFF. In nucleotides, the CDR3 is TGTGCCAGCAGCTTAGTTCCGGGCAGGAACACTGAAGCTTTCTTT. The chain joins TRBV7-9 to TRBJ1-1; D call uncertain. The germline gives CDR1 SEHNR, CDR2 FQNEAQ (reference sequence). The V gene lost 1 base and the J gene lost 1 base, with 10 bases spanning the gap. This CDR3 has 15 residues.

This clonotype has more than one count but fewer than ten. CDR3 amino acids: CASSVGLPSSYEQYF. CDR3 bases: TGTGCCAGCAGTGTGGGACTCCCGAGCTCCTACGAGCAGTACTTC. The rearrangement joins TRBV28 to TRBJ2-7; D might be TRBD2 (6 bases). CDR1 and CDR2 (germline): MDHEN, SYDVKM. This CDR3 is built from 15 residues. With 5 bases removed from V and 0 bases from J, the gap between germline ends came to 14 bases.

In its sample, this clonotype was seen a few times. CDR3 nucleotide sequence: TGTGCCAGTAGTATCTCGGTAGCGGGAGGGCCTGGAAGGGAGACCCAGTACTTC. The encoded protein is CASSISVAGGPGRETQYF. The chain recombines TRBV19 with TRBJ2-5, with 11 nucleotides matching TRBD2. CDR1 and CDR2 from the germline V gene are LNHDA and SQIVND (reference sequence). J was trimmed by 5 bases and V by 3 bases; bases with no gene match: 14. The CDR3 runs to 18 residues. The full variable domain, completed using reference TRBV19 and TRBJ2-5, is DGGITQSPKYLFRKEGQNVTLSCEQNLNHDAMYWYRQDPGQGLRLIYYSQIVNDFQKGDIAEGYSVSREKKESFPLTVTSAQKNPTAFYLCASSISVAGGPGRETQYFGPGTRLLVL.

This clonotype was detected only a few times. The chain has TRBV11-2 and TRBJ2-6; D remains unclear. CDR3 length: 11 amino acids. V lost 5 bases and J lost 6, with 2 bases in between. The germline V gene encodes CDR1 SGHAT and CDR2 FQNNGV. In nucleotides, the CDR3 is TGTGCCAGCAGCCCGGCCAACGTCCTGACTTTC. Its protein product is CASSPANVLTF.

The chain joins TRBV29-1 to TRBJ1-1, with D perhaps TRBD1 (5 bases). The length of the CDR3 is 12 residues. The germline V gene has CDR1 SQVTM and CDR2 ANQGSEA. CDR3 residues: CRADPGDTEAFF. The CDR3 nucleotides are TGCAGAGCAGACCCGGGGGACACTGAAGCTTTCTTT. The complete variable domain, with remaining parts taken from reference TRBV29-1 and TRBJ1-1, reads SAVISQKPSRDICQRGTSLTIQCQVDSQVTMMFWYRQQPGQSLTLIATANQGSEATYESGFVIDKFPISRPNLTFSTLTVSNMSPEDSSIYLCRADPGDTEAFFGQGTRLTVV.

Only a few counts were recorded for this clonotype. The genes are TRBV11-2 and TRBJ2-2; D ambiguous. V gave up 3 bases and J gave up 1 base, with 6 bases separating them. This CDR3 has 14 residues. Germline V CDR1 and CDR2: SGHAT, FQNNGV. For the CDR3, the DNA is TGTGCCAGCAGCTTGAAGCGGAACACCGGGGAGCTGTTTTTT. Translating it yields CASSLKRNTGELFF.

The chain recombines TRBV7-2 with TRBJ2-2; unclear D gene. V lost 5 bases and J 0 bases, leaving 13 bases between the germline ends. This CDR3 region has 16 residues. The germline gives CDR1 SGHTA, CDR2 FQGNSA. The CDR3 nucleotides read TGTGCCAGCAGCCAAAGGTCGGTGGCGAACACCGGGGAGCTGTTTTTT. This translates into CASSQRSVANTGELFF.

Ten or more counts support this clonotype. V usage is TRBV7-2 and J usage is TRBJ1-2; D is perhaps TRBD1 (5 bases). Trimming removed 5 bases from V and 2 bases from J, with 9 bases in between. Germline lookup yields CDR1 SGHTA and CDR2 FQGNSA. The CDR3 has 13 amino acids. The CDR3 DNA follows: TGTGCCAGCAGCCTTCGGGACAACTATGGCTACACCTTC. It codes for CASSLRDNYGYTF.

This clonotype was picked up many times. The chain couples TRBV5-1 to TRBJ1-3; D unresolved. Germline V gives CDR1 SGHRS, CDR2 YFSETQ. The CDR3 spans 12 residues. V dropped 2 bases and J dropped 4 bases, with 4 bases sitting between them. The CDR3 DNA reads TGCGCCAGCAGCTTCACGGGAAACACCATATATTTT. Its protein product is CASSFTGNTIYF. Drawing the rest from reference TRBV5-1 and TRBJ1-3, the complete variable domain is KAGVTQTPRYLIKTRGQQVTLSCSPISGHRSVSWYQQTPGQGLQFLFEYFSETQRNKGNFPGRFSGRQFSNSRSEMNVSTLELGDSALYLCASSFTGNTIYFGEGSWLTVV.

The table lists this clonotype with many counts. The chain joins TRBV11-3 to TRBJ2-1; 11 nucleotides agree with TRBD2. CDR1 and CDR2 from the germline V gene are SGHNT and YENEEA. Trimming removed 5 bases from V and 6 bases from J; junction bases left unmatched: 3. The CDR3 is made up of 14 amino acids. CDR3 protein: CASSLGLAGNEQFF. The CDR3 nucleotides are TGTGCCAGCAGCCTTGGACTAGCGGGCAATGAGCAGTTCTTC. Looking up the rest from reference TRBV11-3 and TRBJ2-1 gives the full variable domain: EAGVVQSPRYKIIEKKQPVAFWCNPISGHNTLYWYLQNLGQGPELLIRYENEEAVDDSQLPKDRFSAERLKGVDSTLKIQPAELGDSAVYLCASSLGLAGNEQFFGPGTRLTVL.

This clonotype appeared once. The chain is built from TRBV6-6 and TRBJ1-2; no clear D. The germline CDR1 and CDR2 sequences are MNHNY and SVGAGI (reference sequence). V lost 5 bases and J 5 bases, leaving 18 bases between the germline ends. The CDR3 runs 15 residues. The CDR3 protein is CASSLSGLTGYGYTF. The CDR3 DNA sequence: TGTGCCAGCAGTCTATCGGGCCTAACGGGGTATGGCTACACCTTC.

The chain combines TRBV11-2 with TRBJ2-3; D may be TRBD2 (6 bases). The CDR3 spans 16 residues. V dropped 5 bases and J dropped 5 bases, with 20 bases sitting between them. Germline assignment: CDR1 SGHAT and CDR2 FQNNGV. CDR3 sequence reads: CASSLRLGNVGDTQYF. The CDR3 DNA sequence: TGTGCCAGCAGCCTTCGACTAGGGAACGTTGGAGATACGCAGTATTTT.

This clonotype appeared a few times. The chain links TRBV28 to TRBJ2-5; TRBD2 matches at 13 bases. CDR1 and CDR2 from the germline V gene are MDHEN and SYDVKM. V gave up 7 bases and J gave up 0 bases; unmatched junction bases: 14. The CDR3 sequence is 19 residues long. CDR3 bases: TGTGCCAGCACCCCACTAGCGGGAGGGCCCCGGGGGCACCAAGAGACCCAGTACTTC. This encodes CASTPLAGGPRGHQETQYF.

This clonotype was picked up many times. The chain is built from TRBV7-9 and TRBJ2-1, with 12 nucleotides matching TRBD2. This CDR3 spans 18 amino acids. Germline V lookup: CDR1 SEHNR, CDR2 FQNEAQ (reference sequence). The V segment lost 5 bases and the J segment 1 base; nucleotides outside the gene matches: 9. The CDR3 protein is CASSETSGSPRSYNEQFF. The CDR3 DNA sequence: TGTGCCAGCAGCGAGACTAGCGGGAGCCCCAGGTCCTACAATGAGCAGTTCTTC.

This chain joins TRBV28 and TRBJ1-6; no firm D call. Germline V gene sequence: CDR1 MDHEN, CDR2 SYDVKM. CDR3 length equals 14 residues. Trimming cost V 2 bases and J 7 bases, with 9 bases left between them. The CDR3 bases are TGTGCCAGCAGTTTACCCAGAACAAATTCACCCCTCCACTTT. Amino acid sequence: CASSLPRTNSPLHF.

The chain joins TRBV6-5 to TRBJ1-4; D ambiguous. Germline CDR1 reads MNHEY; CDR2 reads SVGAGI. Trimming stripped 6 bases from V and 0 bases from J, with 11 bases between. There are 15 residues in the CDR3. The CDR3 DNA follows: TGTGCCAGCAGACCAGGAGGACCAACTAATGAAAAACTGTTTTTT. This gives the protein CASRPGGPTNEKLFF.

In this sample, this clonotype turned up many times. The chain has TRBV7-8 and TRBJ1-5; 7 bases match TRBD1. The V segment lost 5 bases and the J segment 5 bases; nucleotides outside the gene matches: 9. CDR1 and CDR2 from the germline V gene are SGHVS and FQNEAQ. This CDR3 region has 15 residues. Here the CDR3 DNA reads TGTGCCAGCAGCCGAAAGACAGGGAAGGATCAGCCCCAGCATTTT. It codes for CASSRKTGKDQPQHF.

V usage is TRBV7-2 and J usage is TRBJ1-4; D ambiguous. Trimming shortened V by 5 bases and J by 8 bases, and 12 bases separated the two germline ends. Germline assignment: CDR1 SGHTA and CDR2 FQGNSA. This CDR3 comprises 13 residues. CDR3 sequence reads: CASSPRPSEKLFF. Written as DNA, the CDR3 is TGTGCCAGCAGCCCGCGACCCAGCGAAAAACTGTTTTTT.

The rearrangement uses TRBV5-3 and TRBJ2-2, with D perhaps matching TRBD1 (5 bases). TRBV5-3 is marked as an open reading frame, function uncertain. Trimming left V 8 bases short and J 1 base short, with 15 bases between. The CDR3 consists of 15 residues. The DNA of the CDR3 is TGTGCCAGCAGCCTACCGACAGAGAACACCGGGGAGCTGTTTTTT. It specifies CASSLPTENTGELFF.